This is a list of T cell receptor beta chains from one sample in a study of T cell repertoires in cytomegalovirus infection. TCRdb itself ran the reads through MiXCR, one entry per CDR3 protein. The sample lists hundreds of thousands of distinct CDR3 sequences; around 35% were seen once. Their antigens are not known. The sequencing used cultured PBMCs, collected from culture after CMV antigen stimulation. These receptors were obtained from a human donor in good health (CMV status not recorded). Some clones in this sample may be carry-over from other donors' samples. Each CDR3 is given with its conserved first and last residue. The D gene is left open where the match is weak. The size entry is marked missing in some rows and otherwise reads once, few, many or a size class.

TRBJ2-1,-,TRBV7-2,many,CASSIFPGSEPFF,TGTGCCAGCAGCATCTTCCCCGGGAGTGAGCCGTTCTTC
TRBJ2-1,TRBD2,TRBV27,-,CASRLAGWNNEQFF,TGTGCCAGCCGCTTAGCGGGGTGGAACAATGAGCAGTTCTTC
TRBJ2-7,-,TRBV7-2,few,CASSSTGYSSSYEQYF,TGTGCCAGCAGCTCAACCGGGTATTCGAGCTCCTACGAGCAGTACTTC
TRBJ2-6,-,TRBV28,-,CASKTQGAGANVLTF,TGTGCCAGCAAAACACAGGGAGCTGGGGCCAACGTCCTGACTTTC
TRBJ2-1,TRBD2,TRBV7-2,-,CASSLGRRREGWEQFF,TGTGCCAGCAGCTTAGGTCGGCGGCGGGAGGGTTGGGAGCAGTTCTTC
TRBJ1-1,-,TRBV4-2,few,CASSQQTRTTEAFF,TGTGCCAGCAGCCAACAGACTCGTACCACTGAAGCTTTCTTT
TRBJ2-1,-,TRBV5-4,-,CASSSQGKGSYNEQFF,TGTGCCAGCAGCTCCCAGGGGAAAGGCTCCTACAATGAGCAGTTCTTC
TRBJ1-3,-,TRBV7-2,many,CASSPLPSGNTIYF,TGTGCCAGCAGTCCACTCCCCTCTGGAAACACCATATATTTT
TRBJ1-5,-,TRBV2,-,CASSGYRSNQPQHF,TGTGCCAGCAGTGGGTATAGGAGCAATCAGCCCCAGCATTTT
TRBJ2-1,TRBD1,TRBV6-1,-,CASSAPGQGKNEQFF,TGTGCCAGCAGTGCCCCGGGACAGGGTAAGAATGAGCAGTTCTTC
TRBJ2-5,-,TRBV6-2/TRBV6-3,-,CASTVELLETQYF,TGTGCCAGCACAGTGGAGTTGTTAGAGACCCAGTACTTC
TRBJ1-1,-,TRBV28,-,CASSSHLGGARGWATEAFF,TGTGCCAGCAGTTCGCACCTCGGGGGGGCGCGAGGTTGGGCCACTGAAGCTTTCTTT
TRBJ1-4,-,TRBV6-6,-,CASTGVGEKLFF,TGTGCCAGCACGGGCGTCGGGGAAAAACTGTTTTTT
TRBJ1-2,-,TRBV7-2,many,CASSASLGYTF,TGTGCCAGCAGCGCCTCTTTGGGCTACACCTTC
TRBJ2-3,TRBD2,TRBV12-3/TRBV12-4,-,CASRTSGSMDTQYF,TGTGCCAGCAGGACTAGCGGGAGTATGGATACGCAGTATTTT
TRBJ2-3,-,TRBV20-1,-,CSARMGSKGITDTQYF,TGCAGTGCGCGCATGGGCTCCAAAGGAATCACAGATACGCAGTATTTT
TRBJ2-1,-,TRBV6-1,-,CASRYVGELDEQFF,TGTGCCAGCCGTTATGTTGGGGAGTTGGATGAGCAGTTCTTC
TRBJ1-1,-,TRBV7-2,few,CASSLSPPQGWAFF,TGTGCCAGCAGCCTATCACCCCCACAGGGTTGGGCTTTCTTT
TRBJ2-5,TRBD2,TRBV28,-,CASSGASGGVETQYF,TGTGCCAGCTCAGGAGCTAGCGGGGGGGTTGAGACCCAGTACTTC
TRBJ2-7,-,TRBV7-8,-,CASSLAATEQYF,TGTGCCAGCAGCCTCGCCGCCACGGAGCAGTACTTC
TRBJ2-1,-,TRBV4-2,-,CASSQDRSDNEQFF,TGTGCCAGCAGCCAAGACAGATCTGACAATGAGCAGTTCTTC
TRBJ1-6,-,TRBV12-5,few,CASGLVSGADSPLHF,TGTGCTAGTGGTTTGGTCTCAGGGGCAGATTCACCCCTCCACTTT
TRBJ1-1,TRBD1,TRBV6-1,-,CASRVGTGLRNTEAFF,TGTGCCAGCAGAGTCGGGACAGGCCTCCGGAACACTGAAGCTTTCTTT
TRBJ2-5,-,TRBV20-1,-,CSASVQETQYF,TGCAGTGCTAGTGTCCAAGAGACCCAGTACTTC
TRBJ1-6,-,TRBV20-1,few,CSAKRVTGNSPLHF,TGCAGTGCTAAAAGGGTAACGGGGAATTCACCCCTCCACTTT
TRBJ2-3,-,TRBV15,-,CATSSGPGANTDTQYF,TGTGCCACCAGCAGTGGACCGGGAGCTAACACAGATACGCAGTATTTT
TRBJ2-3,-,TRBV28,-,CASSIAVGTQYF,TGTGCCAGCAGTATTGCTGTTGGTACGCAGTATTTT
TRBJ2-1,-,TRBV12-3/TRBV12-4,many,CASTIPGTYNEQFF,TGTGCCAGCACTATTCCGGGAACCTACAATGAGCAGTTCTTC
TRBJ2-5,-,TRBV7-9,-,CASSFPDGSGETQYF,TGTGCCAGCAGCTTTCCGGACGGCTCTGGAGAGACCCAGTACTTC
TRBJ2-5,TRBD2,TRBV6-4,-,CASSAQTSGGAGTQYF,TGTGCCAGCAGTGCACAGACTAGCGGGGGGGCAGGGACCCAGTACTTC
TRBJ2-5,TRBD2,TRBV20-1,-,CSAPPAGGVETQYF,TGCAGTGCTCCCCCAGCGGGGGGCGTGGAGACCCAGTACTTC
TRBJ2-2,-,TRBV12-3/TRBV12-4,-,CASGRVNTGELFF,TGTGCCAGTGGCCGGGTGAACACCGGGGAGCTGTTTTTT
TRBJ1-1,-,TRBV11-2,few,CASSVGRGTEAFF,TGTGCCAGCAGCGTTGGCAGGGGCACTGAAGCTTTCTTT
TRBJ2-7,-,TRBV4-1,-,CASSRRDGNYEQYF,TGCGCCAGCAGCCGACGGGACGGGAACTACGAGCAGTACTTC
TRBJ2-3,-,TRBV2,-,CASSEVGFREDTQYF,TGTGCCAGCAGTGAAGTCGGATTCCGGGAAGATACGCAGTATTTT
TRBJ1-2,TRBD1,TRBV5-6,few,CASSPAWDRVYGYTF,TGTGCCAGCAGCCCCGCCTGGGACAGGGTCTATGGCTACACCTTC
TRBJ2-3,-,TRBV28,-,CASSYIGTAGGDTQYF,TGTGCCAGCAGTTATATCGGGACTGCCGGGGGAGATACGCAGTATTTT
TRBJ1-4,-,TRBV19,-,CASSTRRGGGYEKLFF,TGTGCCAGTAGTACCCGACGGGGTGGAGGGTATGAAAAACTGTTTTTT
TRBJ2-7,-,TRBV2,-,CASSSVGGGYEQYF,TGTGCCAGCAGCAGCGTGGGGGGCGGGTACGAGCAGTACTTC
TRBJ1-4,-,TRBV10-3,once,CAISESGAGPSGKLFF,TGTGCCATCAGTGAGTCCGGAGCAGGACCCTCCGGAAAACTGTTTTTT
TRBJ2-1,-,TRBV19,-,CASARGQRFNEQFF,TGTGCCAGTGCCAGGGGCCAACGGTTCAATGAGCAGTTCTTC
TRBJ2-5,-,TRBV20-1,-,CSAWRGFQETQYF,TGCAGTGCTTGGCGGGGCTTCCAAGAGACCCAGTACTTC
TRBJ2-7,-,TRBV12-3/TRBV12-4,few,CASCPGLCDEQYF,TGTGCCAGCTGCCCCGGTCTATGTGACGAGCAGTACTTC
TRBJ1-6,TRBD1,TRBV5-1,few,CASSLGGGGDSPLHF,TGCGCCAGCAGCTTGGGTGGAGGGGGCGATTCACCCCTCCACTTT
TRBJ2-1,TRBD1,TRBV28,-,CASRLQGFEQFF,TGTGCCAGCAGACTACAGGGGTTCGAGCAGTTCTTC
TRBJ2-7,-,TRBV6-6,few,CASREGVPYEQYF,TGTGCCAGCAGAGAAGGGGTGCCCTACGAGCAGTACTTC
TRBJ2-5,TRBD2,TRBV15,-,CATSNPSGGSETQYF,TGTGCCACCAGCAACCCTAGCGGGGGGTCTGAGACCCAGTACTTC
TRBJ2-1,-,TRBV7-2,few,CASSLGSSPPREQFF,TGTGCCAGCAGCCTAGGCTCTAGCCCTCCGCGGGAGCAGTTCTTC